This T cell receptor beta chain was found in a study of T cells after posttransplantation cyclophosphamide. TCRdb's copy holds only in-frame clones and misses some; the assay was immunoSEQ multiplex PCR. The repertoire has roughly 25,000 clones, none seen only once; the ten largest take 1.8%. Overall study results and limits: Donor CD8+ memory clones often dominated recipient blood repertoires at later times. Tissue-infiltrating T cells from skin or gut overlapped little with blood T cells. Recipient CMV seropositivity and CMV reactivation strongly tracked TRB clonality.

A marrow graft followed busulfan-fludarabine conditioning, with cyclophosphamide on days +3 and +4. The CDR3 is 16 amino acids. In its sample, this clone was seen many times. The antigen remains unidentified. This clonotype was obtained from a male patient aged 18-29 years who received an allogeneic stem cell transplant from a related donor, was CMV-positive, and had no GVHD. Some T cells here may be from the graft donor. This chain links TRBV21-1 with TRBJ2-3; the table assigns TRBD1, which was not confirmed against the DNA. TRBV21-1 is noted as a pseudogene. The specimen comprised PBMCs, sampled after allogeneic stem cell transplant with posttransplant cyclophosphamide. CDR3 sequence (DNA): TGTGCCAGCAGCAAATCGCGCAGGTTAAGCACAGATACGCAGTATTTT. This codes for CASSKSRRLSTDTQYF.